A selection of T cell receptor beta chains follows, all from one sample in a study of T cell responses to AZD1222 COVID-19 vaccine. Profiling relied on immunoSEQ multiplex PCR, and the TCRdb table lists in-frame clones only, not all of them. The table has about 130,000 clones, roughly 92% seen once; the top ten hold around 1.1%. The sequencing used peripheral blood, collected 28 days after the second AZD1222 dose. The receptors here all came from an adult who received the AZD1222 COVID-19 vaccine. CDR3s include the opening cysteine and the closing phenylalanine or tryptophan. A D gene is named only where the DNA matches it firmly. Not every row has a clone size; where given, it reads once, few, many or a size class.

.,.,TRBV7-2,TRBJ1-5,CASSLTANQPQHF,TGTGCCAGCAGCTTGACAGCTAATCAGCCCCAGCATTTT
.,TRBD1,TRBV19,TRBJ2-7,CASSMVGQGSYEQYF,TGTGCCAGTAGTATGGTTGGACAGGGGTCCTACGAGCAGTACTTC
.,.,TRBV30,TRBJ1-1,CACPGPMNTEAFF,TGTGCCTGCCCGGGACCGATGAACACTGAAGCTTTCTTT
.,.,TRBV5-1,TRBJ2-7,CASSLDGGRQYF,TGCGCCAGCAGCTTGGATGGGGGGCGGCAGTACTTC
once,.,TRBV15,TRBJ1-5,CATSRGDPNQPQHF,TGTGCCACCAGCAGAGGAGACCCCAATCAGCCCCAGCATTTT
.,.,TRBV19,TRBJ1-4,CASSMNTLSPNEKLFF,TGTGCCAGTAGTATGAACACTTTATCCCCTAATGAAAAACTGTTTTTT
once,TRBD2,TRBV13,TRBJ2-7,CASSSLAGVQVEQYF,TGTGCCAGCAGCTCCCTAGCGGGAGTACAGGTCGAGCAGTACTTC
once,TRBD2,TRBV6-5,TRBJ2-7,CASTGSGSYEQYF,TGTGCCAGCACTGGTAGCGGGTCCTACGAGCAGTACTTC
.,.,TRBV6-5,TRBJ1-2,CASTYLGANYGYTF,TGTGCCAGCACCTACCTGGGGGCTAACTATGGCTACACCTTC
.,.,TRBV5-1,TRBJ2-5,CASGLIRDQETQYF,TGCGCCAGCGGCCTTATCAGGGACCAAGAGACCCAGTACTTC
.,TRBD1,TRBV7-9,TRBJ1-2,CASSPRQGGGGYTF,TGTGCCAGCAGCCCACGACAGGGAGGGGGAGGCTACACCTTC
.,TRBD1,TRBV7-2,TRBJ2-7,CASSPGQGAYEQYF,TGTGCCAGCAGCCCTGGACAGGGGGCCTACGAGCAGTACTTC
.,TRBD1,TRBV30,TRBJ1-2,CAWSVDRDDGYTF,TGTGCCTGGAGTGTCGACAGGGATGATGGCTACACCTTC
.,.,TRBV5-1,TRBJ1-3,CASSLSTGPAGNTIYF,TGCGCCAGCAGCTTGAGTACGGGACCCGCTGGAAACACCATATATTTT
.,TRBD1,TRBV24-1,TRBJ2-1,CATSMGQGNEQFF,TGTGCCACCAGTATGGGACAGGGGAATGAGCAGTTCTTC
.,TRBD1,TRBV18,TRBJ2-1,CASSPTQGASPYNEQFF,TGTGCCAGCTCACCGACTCAGGGGGCGAGCCCCTACAATGAGCAGTTCTTC
.,.,TRBV12-3/TRBV12-4,TRBJ1-1,CASSLHGGWAFF,TGTGCCAGCAGTCTCCATGGGGGGTGGGCTTTCTTT
.,.,TRBV7-2,TRBJ2-7,CASSLKPSTYEQYF,TGTGCCAGCAGCCTCAAGCCCAGCACCTACGAGCAGTACTTC
once,.,TRBV27,TRBJ1-2,CASSLIGEGRGYTF,TGTGCCAGCAGTTTAATAGGGGAAGGTCGCGGCTACACCTTC
once,.,TRBV12-3/TRBV12-4,TRBJ1-2,CASSLDVRGYTF,TGTGCCAGCAGTTTAGACGTTCGTGGCTACACCTTC
.,.,TRBV7-6,TRBJ1-5,CASSPTGSGQPQHF,TGTGCCAGCAGCCCCACAGGGTCTGGGCAGCCCCAGCATTTT
.,.,TRBV7-9,TRBJ1-2,CASSFPEGRGYTF,TGTGCCAGCAGCTTCCCAGAGGGCCGTGGCTACACCTTC
.,.,TRBV15,TRBJ2-2,CATVGGTGELFF,TGTGCCACCGTCGGGGGTACCGGGGAGCTGTTTTTT
.,TRBD1,TRBV6-5,TRBJ1-1,CASSSGTGRTEAFF,TGTGCCAGCAGTTCCGGGACAGGGAGGACTGAAGCTTTCTTT
.,.,TRBV10-3,TRBJ1-3,CAISHTGNTIYF,TGTGCCATCAGCCACACTGGAAACACCATATATTTT
few,TRBD1,TRBV6-1,TRBJ1-2,CASSEEAGGAYGYTF,TGTGCCAGCAGTGAAGAGGCAGGGGGCGCCTATGGCTACACCTTC
.,.,TRBV28,TRBJ1-5,CASRSMTDSVAQPQHF,TGTGCCAGCAGGTCTATGACAGACTCGGTTGCTCAGCCCCAGCATTTT
few,TRBD2,TRBV9,TRBJ2-2,CASSDRLAGVSTGELFF,TGTGCCAGCAGCGACAGACTAGCGGGAGTTTCCACCGGGGAGCTGTTTTTT
.,.,TRBV3-1/TRBV3-2,TRBJ1-2,CASSPRRGGRVSNTF,TGTGCCAGCAGCCCGAGGAGAGGGGGAAGAGTTAGTAACACCTTC
.,TRBD1,TRBV11-2,TRBJ2-5,CASSSRTGTLAQYF,TGTGCCAGCAGCTCTCGGACAGGTACCTTAGCCCAGTACTTC
.,TRBD2,TRBV3-1/TRBV3-2,TRBJ2-7,CASSLVAGPYEQYF,TGTGCCAGCAGCCTCGTAGCGGGCCCCTACGAGCAGTACTTC
.,TRBD1,TRBV5-6,TRBJ2-3,CASSFSGQGADTQYF,TGTGCCAGCAGCTTTTCGGGACAGGGTGCAGATACGCAGTATTTT
.,TRBD2,TRBV7-2,TRBJ2-3,CASSVSGVSTDTQYF,TGTGCCAGCAGCGTGAGCGGGGTTAGCACAGATACGCAGTATTTT
.,.,TRBV7-2,TRBJ2-5,CASSLGARGETQYF,TGTGCCAGCAGCTTAGGGGCGAGGGGGGAGACCCAGTACTTC
.,.,TRBV24-1,TRBJ2-2,CATGGRGGPGELFF,TGTGCCACCGGCGGTCGGGGTGGGCCCGGGGAGCTGTTTTTT
.,.,TRBV28,TRBJ2-7,CASRAQGFEQYF,TGTGCCAGCAGGGCGCAGGGGTTCGAGCAGTACTTC
.,TRBD1,TRBV6-5,TRBJ2-7,CASSYYGQDSYEQYF,TGTGCCAGCAGTTACTACGGACAGGATTCCTACGAGCAGTACTTC
.,TRBD2,TRBV6-5,TRBJ2-5,CASSTSGTSGTQYF,TGTGCCAGCAGTACGAGCGGGACTAGTGGGACCCAGTACTTC
.,.,TRBV5-1,TRBJ2-5,CASSFKGSQEETQYF,TGCGCCAGCAGCTTCAAGGGGAGTCAGGAAGAGACCCAGTACTTC
.,.,TRBV24-1,TRBJ2-1,CATSDWSNEQFF,TGTGCCACCAGTGATTGGAGCAATGAGCAGTTCTTC
.,.,TRBV10-3,TRBJ1-3,CAISEPRRGSGNTIYF,TGTGCCATCAGTGAGCCCCGCAGGGGATCTGGAAACACCATATATTTT
few,TRBD1,TRBV7-2,TRBJ2-5,CASSAPTGGRETQYF,TGTGCCAGCAGCGCCCCGACAGGGGGCCGGGAGACCCAGTACTTC
.,.,TRBV7-9,TRBJ1-1,CASSFRTADTEAFF,TGTGCCAGCAGCTTTCGGACCGCGGATACTGAAGCTTTCTTT
.,.,TRBV11-3,TRBJ1-1,CASSSRKGTEAFF,TGTGCCAGCAGCTCCCGTAAGGGCACTGAAGCTTTCTTT
once,TRBD1,TRBV5-6,TRBJ1-3,CASSLAFSGQGPGNTIYF,TGTGCCAGCAGCTTGGCTTTCTCTGGACAGGGCCCTGGAAACACCATATATTTT
once,.,TRBV4-3,TRBJ1-2,CASSQDRLGGYTF,TGCGCCAGCAGCCAAGATAGGTTAGGGGGCTACACCTTC
.,TRBD1,TRBV5-1,TRBJ1-2,CASSTFDRVYGYTF,TGCGCCAGCAGCACCTTCGACAGGGTCTATGGCTACACCTTC
.,TRBD2,TRBV18,TRBJ2-2,CASSPGLAGGTTGELFF,TGTGCCAGCTCACCAGGACTAGCGGGAGGTACCACCGGGGAGCTGTTTTTT
.,.,TRBV9,TRBJ1-3,CASSQGRPINTIYF,TGTGCCAGCAGCCAGGGGCGCCCAATAAACACCATATATTTT
once,TRBD2,TRBV7-2,TRBJ2-7,CASSLGLAGGSYEQYF,TGTGCCAGCAGCTTAGGGCTAGCGGGGGGCTCCTACGAGCAGTACTTC
.,TRBD1,TRBV29-1,TRBJ1-3,CSVDRGGNTIYF,TGCAGCGTGGACAGGGGTGGAAACACCATATATTTT
once,.,TRBV6-5,TRBJ2-7,CASSYSTGTYEQYF,TGTGCCAGCAGTTACTCTACAGGGACCTACGAGCAGTACTTC
.,.,TRBV18,TRBJ2-3,CASSPTTDTQYF,TGTGCCAGCTCCCCAACCACAGATACGCAGTATTTT
.,TRBD2,TRBV4-2,TRBJ2-7,CASRSIAGRTYEQYF,TGTGCCAGCAGATCAATAGCGGGACGCACCTACGAGCAGTACTTC
.,.,TRBV7-3,TRBJ2-2,CASSSNTGELFF,TGTGCCAGCAGCTCCAACACCGGGGAGCTGTTTTTT
.,.,TRBV4-2,TRBJ1-3,CASSPPGTGNTIYF,TGTGCCAGCAGCCCGCCGGGGACGGGAAACACCATATATTTT
.,TRBD1,TRBV6-6,TRBJ1-2,CASPPRDRGFYGYTF,TGTGCCAGCCCACCCCGGGACAGGGGATTCTATGGCTACACCTTC